The 18 T cell receptor beta chains below were found in one sample sequenced in a study of T cell responses to AZD1222 COVID-19 vaccine. Some clones are missing from TCRdb's copy, which holds only in-frame ones; the method was immunoSEQ multiplex PCR. The sample includes 140,000 to 150,000 clones, 85% to 95% of them seen just once. Specimen: peripheral blood, collected after recovery from COVID-19. Source of these receptors: an adult who had recovered from COVID-19.

This chain connects TRBV19 to TRBJ2-2; 14 positions agree with TRBD2. V trimming: 4 bases; J trimming: 8 bases; junction bases outside the gene matches: 6. The length of the CDR3 is 16 residues. The germline V gene encodes CDR1 LNHDA and CDR2 SQIVND (reference sequence). CDR3 in amino acids: CASSNRLAGGVGELFF. In DNA form, the CDR3 reads TGTGCCAGTAGTAACAGACTAGCGGGAGGGGTAGGGGAGCTGTTTTTT.

In this sample, this clone turned up a few times. The DNA for the CDR3 is TGTGCCAGCAGCCAAAGGCTCGGAAACACCATATATTTT. It codes for CASSQRLGNTIYF. V gene TRBV6-2 or TRBV6-3 combines with J gene TRBJ1-3; D gene ambiguous. This CDR3 region has 13 residues. V lost 6 bases, J lost 4 bases, and 10 bases lay in between. Germline CDR1 and CDR2: MNHEY and SVGEGT.

This sequence joins TRBV24-1 and TRBJ2-7; D may match TRBD1 or TRBD2 (5 bases each). Germline CDR1 and CDR2: KGHDR and SFDVKD. The CDR3 is 14 residues long. V was cut by 9 bases and J by 6 bases, with 20 bases left in between. CDR3: CATARDRAGGEQYF. The DNA of the CDR3 is TGTGCCACCGCCCGGGACCGGGCTGGGGGCGAGCAGTACTTC.

This chain uses TRBV7-9 with TRBJ1-3; D gene unclear. Deletions cut 2 bases from V and 1 base from J, with 21 bases between. The CDR3 consists of 19 residues. CDR1 SEHNR and CDR2 FQNEAQ come from the germline V gene (reference sequence). The DNA of the CDR3 is TGTGCCAGCAGCTTATCGGTAAAATTGGGGAAAACGTCTGGAAACACCATATATTTT. Its protein product is CASSLSVKLGKTSGNTIYF.

The chain recombines TRBV7-8 with TRBJ1-4, with unresolved D. With 0 bases removed from V and 8 bases from J, the gap between germline ends came to 7 bases. In germline, CDR1 is SGHVS, CDR2 FQNEAQ. The CDR3 sequence is 13 residues long. DNA for the CDR3: TGTGCCAGCAGCTTAGCGCTAGGGGAAAAACTGTTTTTT. Its translation: CASSLALGEKLFF.

The rearrangement links TRBV7-2 to TRBJ2-1; 10 bases line up with TRBD2. Per the germline V gene, CDR1 is SGHTA and CDR2 is FQGNSA. The trim removed 0 bases at V and 1 base at J, leaving 3 bases unmatched. This CDR3 has 17 amino acids. The CDR3: CASSLASGRLSYNEQFF. As DNA, the CDR3 is TGTGCCAGCAGCTTAGCTAGCGGGAGGCTATCCTACAATGAGCAGTTCTTC.

The rearrangement links TRBV6-2 or TRBV6-3 to TRBJ1-5, with D perhaps TRBD1 (6 bases). CDR3 size: 15 residues. V lost 4 bases and J 4 bases, leaving 14 bases between the germline ends. Germline assignment: CDR1 MNHEY and CDR2 SVGEGT. The CDR3 spells CASSWGQGPNQPQHF. The CDR3 nucleotides read TGTGCCAGCAGTTGGGGGCAGGGGCCTAATCAGCCCCAGCATTTT.

J is TRBJ2-1 and V is TRBV9; D possibly corresponds to TRBD2 (6 bases). CDR1 and CDR2 (germline): SGDLS, YYNGEE. Trimming left V 3 bases short and J 4 bases short, with 8 bases between. This CDR3 has 13 residues. This chain's CDR3 is CASSAGSYNEQFF. CDR3 DNA: TGTGCCAGCAGCGCCGGGAGTTACAATGAGCAGTTCTTC.

This chain uses TRBV20-1 with TRBJ2-1, with 10 bases fitting TRBD2. J lost 4 bases, V lost 3 bases, and 6 bases had no gene match. Germline assignment: CDR1 DFQATT and CDR2 SNEGSKA (reference sequence). This CDR3 spans 15 amino acids. CDR3 sequence: CSASPGTSVYNEQFF. In nucleotides, the CDR3 is TGCAGTGCTAGTCCCGGGACTAGCGTGTACAATGAGCAGTTCTTC.

In this sample, this clone turned up once. The chain employs TRBV7-3 and TRBJ2-6; D unresolved. The germline V gene encodes CDR1 SGHTA and CDR2 FQGTGA. The V and J ends lost 2 bases and 2 bases respectively, with 7 bases between them. The CDR3 sequence is 15 residues long. CDR3 loop: CASSLYPPGANVLTF. The CDR3 DNA sequence: TGTGCCAGCAGCTTATACCCCCCTGGGGCCAACGTCCTGACTTTC.

The chain joins TRBV6-2 or TRBV6-3 to TRBJ2-2, with D uncertain. The V end lost 6 bases, the J end lost 7 bases, and 15 bases lay between the germline ends. CDR1 and CDR2 (germline): MNHEY, SVGEGT. The CDR3 consists of 14 residues. CDR3 nucleotides: TGTGCCAGCAGCCCAATTTCCGTGAGCGGGGAGCTGTTTTTT. Amino acid sequence: CASSPISVSGELFF.

This clone has only a few counts. The rearrangement uses TRBV25-1 and TRBJ2-7; no reliable D call. Germline V gene sequence: CDR1 MGHDK, CDR2 SYGVNS. This CDR3 region has 11 residues. Trimming pared 4 bases from V and 2 bases from J, leaving 3 bases between. CDR3 region: CASSAPYEQYF. CDR3 bases: TGTGCCAGCAGTGCCCCCTACGAGCAGTACTTC.

This clone came up a few times. V gene TRBV29-1 combines with J gene TRBJ2-1, with TRBD2 matching over 8 bases. This CDR3 spans 13 amino acids. The J segment lost 6 bases and the V segment lost 6 bases, leaving 7 bases of the junction unmatched. Germline V gene data show CDR1 as SQVTM and CDR2 as ANQGSEA. The CDR3 is CSVEGTRGNEQFF. CDR3 in DNA: TGCAGCGTCGAGGGGACTAGGGGCAATGAGCAGTTCTTC.

This clone appeared once. This chain links TRBV6-7 with TRBJ2-5; 11 bases match TRBD2. TRBV6-7 is sorted into the ORF group, with uncertain function. V lost 6 bases and J lost 4; bases outside the gene matches: 10. There are 16 residues in the CDR3. The CDR3 loop is CASSPGTSGTGETQYF. CDR3 coding DNA: TGTGCCAGCAGCCCCGGGACTAGCGGAACGGGAGAGACCCAGTACTTC.

The gene calls are TRBV28 and TRBJ1-2; weak D call: TRBD1 (6 bases). Germline assignment: CDR1 MDHEN and CDR2 SYDVKM. The V end was cut by 10 bases, the J end by 6 bases, with 15 bases between. The CDR3 length is 12 residues. For the CDR3, the DNA is TGTGCCATTTCCCCCAGGGGTGATGGCTACACCTTC. This encodes CAISPRGDGYTF.

V gene TRBV14 combines with J gene TRBJ1-1; TRBD1 aligns across 7 bases. Germline V gene data show CDR1 as SGHDN and CDR2 as FVKESK. There are 13 residues in the CDR3. The trim removed 1 base at V and 5 bases at J, leaving 1 base unmatched. CDR3 nucleotide sequence: TGTGCCAGCAGCCAAGGACAGGGTACTGAAGCTTTCTTT. Translating it yields CASSQGQGTEAFF.

The chain couples TRBV18 to TRBJ2-1; 9 positions match TRBD2. There are 18 residues in the CDR3. Losses at the gene ends were 1 base for V and 5 bases for J; bases not matched to a gene: 12. Germline V gene lookup returns CDR1 KGHSH and CDR2 LQKENI. CDR3 in amino acids: CASSPRVSGSPPHNEQFF. The DNA for the CDR3 is TGTGCCAGCTCACCACGGGTTAGCGGGAGCCCCCCTCACAATGAGCAGTTCTTC.

V usage is TRBV6-5 and J usage is TRBJ2-5; TRBD2 matches at 8 bases. Looked up from germline, CDR1 is MNHEY and CDR2 is SVGAGI. The CDR3 totals 13 residues. V lost 5 bases and J lost 3; bases outside the gene matches: 2. The CDR3 spells CASSIAGKETQYF. In DNA form, the CDR3 reads TGTGCCAGCAGTATAGCGGGAAAAGAGACCCAGTACTTC.